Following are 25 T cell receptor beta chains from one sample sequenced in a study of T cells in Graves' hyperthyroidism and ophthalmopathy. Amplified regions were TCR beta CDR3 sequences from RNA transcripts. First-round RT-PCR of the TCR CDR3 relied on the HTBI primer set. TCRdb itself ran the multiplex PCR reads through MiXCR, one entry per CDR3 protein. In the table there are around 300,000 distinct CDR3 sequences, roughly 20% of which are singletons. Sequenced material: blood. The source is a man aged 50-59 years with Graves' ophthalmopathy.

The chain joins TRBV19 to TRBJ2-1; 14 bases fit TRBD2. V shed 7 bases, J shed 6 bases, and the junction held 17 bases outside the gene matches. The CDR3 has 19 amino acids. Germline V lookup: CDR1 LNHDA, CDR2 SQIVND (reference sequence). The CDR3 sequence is CASTYSRTSGRPLGNEQFF. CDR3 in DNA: TGTGCCAGTACCTACAGTAGGACTAGCGGGAGGCCCTTGGGCAATGAGCAGTTCTTC.

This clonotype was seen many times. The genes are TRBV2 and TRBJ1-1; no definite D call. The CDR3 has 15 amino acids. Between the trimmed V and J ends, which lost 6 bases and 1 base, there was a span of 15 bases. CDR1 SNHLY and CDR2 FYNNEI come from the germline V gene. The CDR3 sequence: CASRERQWQNTEAFF. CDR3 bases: TGTGCCAGCAGAGAACGGCAGTGGCAGAACACTGAAGCTTTCTTT.

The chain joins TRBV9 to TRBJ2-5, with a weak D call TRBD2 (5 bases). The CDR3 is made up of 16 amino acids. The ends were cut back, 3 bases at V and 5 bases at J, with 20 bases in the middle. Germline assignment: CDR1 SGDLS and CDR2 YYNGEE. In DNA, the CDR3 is TGTGCCAGCAGCGCGTCGAGGGCCCTAGGGATGGAGACCCAGTACTTC. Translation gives CASSASRALGMETQYF.

The CDR3 DNA reads as TGCGCCAACACTTGTTACCAAGAGACCCAGTACTTC. It encodes CANTCYQETQYF. This rearrangement joins TRBV10-1 to TRBJ2-5, with no clear D. Germline CDR1 and CDR2: WNHNN and SYGVQD (reference sequence). V was shortened by 10 bases and J by 0 bases, with 9 bases between the two germline ends. The CDR3 has 12 amino acids.

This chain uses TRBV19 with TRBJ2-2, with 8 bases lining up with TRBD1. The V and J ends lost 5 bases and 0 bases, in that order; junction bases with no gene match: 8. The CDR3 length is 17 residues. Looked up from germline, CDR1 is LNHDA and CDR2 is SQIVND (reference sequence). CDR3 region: CASSSQGAGANTGELFF. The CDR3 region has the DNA TGTGCCAGTAGTTCCCAGGGGGCAGGAGCGAACACCGGGGAGCTGTTTTTT.

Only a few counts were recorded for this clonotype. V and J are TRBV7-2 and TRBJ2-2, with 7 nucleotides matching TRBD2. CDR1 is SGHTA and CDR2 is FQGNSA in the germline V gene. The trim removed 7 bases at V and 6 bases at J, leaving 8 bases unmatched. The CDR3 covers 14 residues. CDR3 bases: TGTGCCAGCACCGTAAGCGGGAAGGCCGGGGAGCTGTTTTTT. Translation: CASTVSGKAGELFF.

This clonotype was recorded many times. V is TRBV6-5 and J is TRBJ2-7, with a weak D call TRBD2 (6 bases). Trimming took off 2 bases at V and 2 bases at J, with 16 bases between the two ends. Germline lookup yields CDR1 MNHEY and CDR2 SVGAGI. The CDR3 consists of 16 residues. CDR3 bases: TGTGCCAGCAGTTACGCGTTGAGGGACTCACCCTACGAGCAGTACTTC. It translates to CASSYALRDSPYEQYF.

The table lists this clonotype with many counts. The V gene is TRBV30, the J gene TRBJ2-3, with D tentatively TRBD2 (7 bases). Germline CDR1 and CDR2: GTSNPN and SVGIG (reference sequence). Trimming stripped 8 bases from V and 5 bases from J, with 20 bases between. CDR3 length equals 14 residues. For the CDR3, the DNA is TGTGCCGCTCGTCGGGGGGCCCAGGGAGATACGCAGTATTTT. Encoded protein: CAARRGAQGDTQYF.

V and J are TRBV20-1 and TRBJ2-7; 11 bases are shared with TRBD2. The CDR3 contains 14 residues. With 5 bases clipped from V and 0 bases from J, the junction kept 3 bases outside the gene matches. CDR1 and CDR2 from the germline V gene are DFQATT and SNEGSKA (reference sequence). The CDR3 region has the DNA TGCAGTGCTCCGGGACTAGCGGACTCCTACGAGCAGTACTTC. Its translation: CSAPGLADSYEQYF.

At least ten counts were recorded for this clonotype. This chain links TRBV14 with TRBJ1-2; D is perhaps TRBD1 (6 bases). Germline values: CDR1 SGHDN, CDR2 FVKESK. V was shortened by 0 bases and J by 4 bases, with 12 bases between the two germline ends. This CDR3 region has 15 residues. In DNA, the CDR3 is TGTGCCAGCAGCCAAGATGTAACAGGGCGCTATGGCTACACCTTC. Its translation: CASSQDVTGRYGYTF.

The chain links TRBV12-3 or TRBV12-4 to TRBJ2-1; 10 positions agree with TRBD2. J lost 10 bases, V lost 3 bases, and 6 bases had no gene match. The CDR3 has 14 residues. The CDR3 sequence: CASSLALAGVEQFF. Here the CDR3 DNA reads TGTGCCAGCAGTTTGGCTCTAGCGGGAGTCGAGCAGTTCTTC.

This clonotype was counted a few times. CDR3 in amino acids: CATSRDFWEKLFF. Written as DNA, the CDR3 is TGTGCCACCAGCAGAGATTTCTGGGAAAAACTGTTTTTT. The rearrangement links TRBV15 to TRBJ1-4; D unresolved. V gave up 0 bases and J gave up 8 bases, with 7 bases separating them. Germline V lookup: CDR1 LNHNV, CDR2 YYDKDF (reference sequence). This CDR3 is 13 amino acids long.

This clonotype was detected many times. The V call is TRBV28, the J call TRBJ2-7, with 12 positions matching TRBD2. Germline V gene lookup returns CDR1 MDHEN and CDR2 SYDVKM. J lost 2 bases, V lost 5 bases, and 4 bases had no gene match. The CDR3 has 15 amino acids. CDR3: CASSPSSGGAYEQYF. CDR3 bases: TGTGCCAGCAGTCCATCTAGCGGGGGGGCCTACGAGCAGTACTTC.

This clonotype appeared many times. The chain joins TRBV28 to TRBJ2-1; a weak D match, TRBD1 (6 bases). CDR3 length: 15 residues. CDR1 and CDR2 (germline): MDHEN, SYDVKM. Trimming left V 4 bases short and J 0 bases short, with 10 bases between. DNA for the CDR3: TGTGCCAGCAGTTCGACAGGTAGCTCCTACAATGAGCAGTTCTTC. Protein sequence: CASSSTGSSYNEQFF.

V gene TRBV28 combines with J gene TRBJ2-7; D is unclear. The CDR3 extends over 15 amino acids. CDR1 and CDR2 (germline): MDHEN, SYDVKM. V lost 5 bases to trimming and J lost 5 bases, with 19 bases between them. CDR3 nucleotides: TGTGCCAGCAGTCCGACACTGGGATCCCGGGACGAGCAGTACTTC. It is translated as CASSPTLGSRDEQYF.

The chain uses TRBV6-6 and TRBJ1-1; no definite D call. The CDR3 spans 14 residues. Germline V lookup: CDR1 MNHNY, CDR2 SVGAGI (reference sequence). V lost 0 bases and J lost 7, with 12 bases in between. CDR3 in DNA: TGTGCCAGCAGTTACTCAGGGCCTCTAGGTGAAGCTTTCTTT. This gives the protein CASSYSGPLGEAFF.

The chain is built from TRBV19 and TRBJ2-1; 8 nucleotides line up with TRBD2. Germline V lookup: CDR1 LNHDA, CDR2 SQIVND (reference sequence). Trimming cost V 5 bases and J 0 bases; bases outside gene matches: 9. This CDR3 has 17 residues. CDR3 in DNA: TGTGCCAGTAGTTTAACTAGCGGCCCTAGCTCCTACAATGAGCAGTTCTTC. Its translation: CASSLTSGPSSYNEQFF.

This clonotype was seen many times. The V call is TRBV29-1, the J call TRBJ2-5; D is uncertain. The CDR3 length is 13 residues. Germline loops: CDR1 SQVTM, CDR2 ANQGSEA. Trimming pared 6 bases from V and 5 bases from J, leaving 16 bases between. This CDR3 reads CSVARLIRETQYF. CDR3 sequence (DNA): TGCAGCGTGGCTCGCCTTATCCGGGAGACCCAGTACTTC.

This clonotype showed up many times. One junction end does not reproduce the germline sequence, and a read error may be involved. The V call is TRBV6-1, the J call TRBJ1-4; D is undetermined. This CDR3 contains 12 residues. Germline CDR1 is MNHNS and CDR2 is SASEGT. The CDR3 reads CASSATKEKLFF. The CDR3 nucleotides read TGTGCCAGCAGCGCGACTAAGGAAAAACTGTTTTTT.

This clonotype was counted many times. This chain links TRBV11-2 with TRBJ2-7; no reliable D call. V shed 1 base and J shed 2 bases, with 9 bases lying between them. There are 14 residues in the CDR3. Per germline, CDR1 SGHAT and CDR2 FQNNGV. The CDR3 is CASSLGSITYEQYF. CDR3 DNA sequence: TGTGCCAGCAGCTTAGGTAGCATCACCTACGAGCAGTACTTC. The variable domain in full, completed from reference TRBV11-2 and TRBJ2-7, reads EAGVAQSPRYKIIEKRQSVAFWCNPISGHATLYWYQQILGQGPKLLIQFQNNGVVDDSQLPKDRFSAERLKGVDSTLKIQPAKLEDSAVYLCASSLGSITYEQYFGPGTRLTVT.

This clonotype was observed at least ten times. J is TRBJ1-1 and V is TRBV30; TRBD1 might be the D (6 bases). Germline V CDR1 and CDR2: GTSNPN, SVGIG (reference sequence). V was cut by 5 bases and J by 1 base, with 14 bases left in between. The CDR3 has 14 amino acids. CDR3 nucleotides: TGTGCCTGGGCGGGGGGCATTGGGAACACTGAAGCTTTCTTT. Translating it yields CAWAGGIGNTEAFF. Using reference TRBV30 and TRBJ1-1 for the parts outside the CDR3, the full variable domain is SQTIHQWPATLVQPVGSPLSLECTVEGTSNPNLYWYRQAAGRGLQLLFYSVGIGQISSEVPQNLSASRPQDRQFILSSKKLLLSDSGFYLCAWAGGIGNTEAFFGQGTRLTVV.

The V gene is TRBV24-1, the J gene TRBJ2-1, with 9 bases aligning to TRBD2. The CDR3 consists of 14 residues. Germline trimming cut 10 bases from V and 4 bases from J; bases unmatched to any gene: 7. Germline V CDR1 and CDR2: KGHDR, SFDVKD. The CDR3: CATRWTSVYNEQFF. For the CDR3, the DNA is TGTGCCACGCGATGGACTAGCGTATACAATGAGCAGTTCTTC.

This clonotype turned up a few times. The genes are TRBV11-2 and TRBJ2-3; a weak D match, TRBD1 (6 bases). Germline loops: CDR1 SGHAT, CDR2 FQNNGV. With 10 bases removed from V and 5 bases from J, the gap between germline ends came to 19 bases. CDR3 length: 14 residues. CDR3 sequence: CANRLTGLGDTQYF. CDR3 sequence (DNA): TGTGCCAACAGACTAACAGGGTTGGGAGATACGCAGTATTTT.

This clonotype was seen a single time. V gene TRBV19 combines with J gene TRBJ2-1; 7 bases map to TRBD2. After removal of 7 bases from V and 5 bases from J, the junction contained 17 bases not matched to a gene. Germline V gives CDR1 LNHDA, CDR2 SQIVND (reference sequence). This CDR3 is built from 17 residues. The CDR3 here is CASTTRPLAVTHNEQFF. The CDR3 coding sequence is TGTGCCAGTACCACCCGACCTCTAGCGGTTACCCACAATGAGCAGTTCTTC.

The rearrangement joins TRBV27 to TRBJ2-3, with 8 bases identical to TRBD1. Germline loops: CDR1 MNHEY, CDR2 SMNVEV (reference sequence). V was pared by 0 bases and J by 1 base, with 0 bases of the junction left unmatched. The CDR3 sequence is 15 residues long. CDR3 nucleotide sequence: TGTGCCAGCAGTTTATCGACAGGGGGCACAGATACGCAGTATTTT. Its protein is CASSLSTGGTDTQYF.